This TCR beta chain came from a study of T cells in Graves' hyperthyroidism and ophthalmopathy (dated by TCRdb to the late 2010s). Context from the whole study: Peripheral blood samples were taken at the time of initial diagnosis, prior to any treatment. Prospective prediction of ophthalmopathy was tested in an independent validation cohort of 18 hyperthyroidism patients and some 17 patients who later progressed to ophthalmopathy. According to the paper, TCR Vbeta CDR3 sequencing was carried out on roughly 130 peripheral blood samples, which came from about 45 ophthalmopathy, fewer than 80 hyperthyroidism and around 17 progressor patients. In addition, the study compared T-cell repertoires in thyroid tissue and in blood from five to seven Graves' hyperthyroidism patients. To identify TCR V-J signatures that set the groups apart, the researchers used a discovery cohort of 100 patients, made up of fewer than 50 with Graves' ophthalmopathy and some 56 with stable Graves' hyperthyroidism. The 100 or so discovery patients were randomly divided into training and test sets at a 7:3 ratio. After blood sampling, hyperthyroidism patients were treated with methimazole at a starting dose of 30 mg daily, and ophthalmopathy patients were treated with high-dose intravenous methylprednisolone. The full study reports these points: Most expanded thyroid clonotypes (frequency above 0.001) were also detected in blood, suggesting blood repertoires may reflect thyroid immune responses. Sample size was not statistically predetermined, and investigators were not blinded to group allocation. In cross-validation, a model built on a 13 V-J signature told ophthalmopathy apart from stable hyperthyroidism with 85% to 90% sensitivity and about 81% specificity, and in testing the same model reached 80%/75%. In validation, the model predicted progression to ophthalmopathy with just under 71% sensitivity and roughly 72% specificity, a median of 6.5 months before onset.

The TCR beta CDR3 regions were amplified from RNA transcripts. For the first round of RT-PCR on the TCR CDR3, the HTBI primer set was used together with the Qiagen OneStep RT-PCR kit. The libraries were constructed in a second round of multiplex PCR and then size-selected and purified. Paired-end sequencing of the libraries was performed with 100 bp reads on an Illumina HiSeq2000. As for the authors' bioinformatics: SOAPnuke was used to process the raw data, removing reads that contained adapters or uncalled bases, had a mean Phred below 15, or lacked an exact match to the constant primer or identifier. COPE v1.2.5 was used to merge high-quality paired reads, and clonotypes were defined as unique nucleotide sequences. Clonotypes were aligned to IMGT TRBV, TRBD and TRBJ reference segments using MiTCR v1.1. Analysis was restricted to V-J combinations with a frequency above 0.0001, which covered roughly 99% of repertoires. The TCS score was defined as F50 (clonal expansion) divided by E x V (chaos), with BLOSUM62-based TCRdist calculated between CDR3 peptides within each V-J. Welch's t-statistics and random forest reduced fewer than 550 V-J features to 10 to 15, which were used in a naive Bayes classifier (R e1071). Thyroid-blood repertoire similarity was quantified with the Morisita-Horn index. The public sequencing data were trimmed at Q25 with fastp and processed into clonotypes with MiXCR by TCRdb, which kept only in-frame beta chains. All rows with the same CDR3 protein become a single entry with the most common DNA and genes. TCRdb's processing, not the authors' own work, is the source of the V and J calls. This sample is represented by 600,000 to 700,000 distinct CDR3 sequences; about 14% of them were singletons. The top ten constitute over 3.5% of the sample.

Measured from the cysteine to the phenylalanine, the CDR3 is 12 residues long. Only CDR3 DNA is held: 36 bases, read in frame from base 1. Per the germline V gene, SNHLY is the CDR1 and FYNNEI is the CDR2. V drops 8 bases and J drops 6 bases, leaving 10 bases in between. About this clonotype itself: Its antigen remains undetermined. Per-nucleotide qualities are absent, and no much larger clonotype sits a single base away.

Ophthalmopathy patients had moderately to severely active disease, Clinical Activity Score of at least 3, NOSPECS grade of at least 4, and duration under 3 months. Exclusion was applied to patients with uncontrolled infections, other autoimmune diseases, pregnancy or lactation. Diagnoses were based on clinical symptoms, serum thyroxine and TRAb, thyroid ultrasound and orbital computed tomography. PBMCs were isolated from more than 8 ml of fresh peripheral blood by Ficoll-Paque density gradient centrifugation. Total RNA was extracted using Trizol reagent, and RNA quality was assessed on an Agilent 2100 Bioanalyzer.

The TCR originated in a woman in her 40s with Graves' ophthalmopathy. Specimen: blood. The sequence joins TRBV2 to TRBJ2-2; there is no confident call for the D gene. For the CDR3, the sequence is CASQRKPGELFF. The bases are TGTGCCAGCCAAAGAAAACCCGGGGAGCTGTTTTTT.